What follows are 10 T cell receptor beta chains derived from one specimen sequenced in a study of blood T cell repertoires in COVID-19. Generated by immunoSEQ multiplex PCR, the TCRdb table keeps only in-frame clones and is missing some. The profile shows 90,000 to 120,000 clones, 75% to 90% of them singletons. Sequenced: peripheral blood. Every receptor here comes from a man between 60 and 75 years old with acute or convalescent COVID-19.

V and J are TRBV3-1 (or the pseudogene TRBV3-2) and TRBJ2-7; D is unresolved. The CDR3 totals 13 residues. V was cut by 2 bases and J by 1 base, with 6 bases left in between. Germline CDR1 LGHDT, CDR2 YNNKEL (reference sequence). As DNA, the CDR3 is TGTGCCAGCAGCCAACTCACTTCCTACGAGCAGTACTTC. Its translation is CASSQLTSYEQYF.

The chain employs TRBV29-1 and TRBJ2-2; tentative D call: TRBD2 (5 bases). The germline CDR1 and CDR2 sequences are SQVTM and ANQGSEA. CDR3 length equals 12 residues. V lost 4 bases and J 4 bases, leaving 7 bases between the germline ends. The CDR3 loop is CSVVRGTGELFF. CDR3 nucleotides: TGCAGCGTTGTCCGGGGCACCGGGGAGCTGTTTTTT.

The genes are TRBV10-1 and TRBJ2-1; TRBD1 matches 8 bases. Germline V gene lookup returns CDR1 WNHNN and CDR2 SYGVQD (reference sequence). The V and J ends lost 4 bases and 8 bases, in that order; junction bases with no gene match: 1. The CDR3 has 12 amino acids. The CDR3 DNA sequence: TGCGCCAGCAGTGGACAGGGGTATGAGCAGTTCTTC. This encodes CASSGQGYEQFF.

The chain combines TRBV27 with TRBJ2-1; possibly TRBD2 for D (5 bases). Trimming cost V 6 bases and J 7 bases, with 16 bases left between them. The CDR3 contains 14 residues. The germline V gene has CDR1 MNHEY and CDR2 SMNVEV (reference sequence). CDR3 DNA sequence: TGTGCCAGCAGACGTAAAATCGGCGGGAATGAGCAGTTCTTC. Encoded protein: CASRRKIGGNEQFF.

V usage is TRBV3-1 (or the pseudogene TRBV3-2) and J usage is TRBJ2-2, with 10 bases matching TRBD1. Germline CDR1 LGHDT, CDR2 YNNKEL (reference sequence). The J segment lost 4 bases and the V segment lost 4 bases, leaving 6 bases of the junction unmatched. The CDR3 length is 16 residues. This CDR3 reads CASSRNRQGATGELFF. The CDR3 DNA is TGTGCCAGCAGCCGAAATCGACAGGGGGCCACCGGGGAGCTGTTTTTT.

The chain uses TRBV24-1 and TRBJ1-1, with 9 nucleotides matching TRBD1. CDR3 length: 14 residues. Trimming took 6 bases from V and 3 from J; bases not matched to a gene: 4. Germline V lookup: CDR1 KGHDR, CDR2 SFDVKD. The chain's CDR3 is CATSKGQGDTEAFF. Here the CDR3 DNA reads TGTGCCACCAGTAAGGGACAGGGCGACACTGAAGCTTTCTTT.

This chain joins TRBV18 and TRBJ2-1; tentatively, D is TRBD1 (8 bases). The V and J ends lost 5 bases and 9 bases respectively, with 14 bases between them. Germline V gene sequence: CDR1 KGHSH, CDR2 LQKENI. This CDR3 region has 13 residues. The CDR3 sequence is CASSATGGVEQFF. The CDR3 bases are TGTGCCAGCTCAGCCACAGGGGGGGTTGAGCAGTTCTTC.

This chain connects TRBV5-1 to TRBJ2-1, with TRBD2 matching 12 bases. V gave up 1 base and J gave up 5 bases; unmatched junction bases: 7. The V gene's germline CDR1 is SGHRS and CDR2 YFSETQ. The CDR3 consists of 17 residues. The CDR3 DNA follows: TGCGCCAGCAGCTTGAGACCCCGGACTAGCGGGAACAATGAGCAGTTCTTC. Protein sequence: CASSLRPRTSGNNEQFF.

This clone appeared a single time. The chain is built from TRBV6-6 and TRBJ2-5; 10 bases line up with TRBD2. This CDR3 spans 16 amino acids. V lost 4 bases to trimming and J lost 2 bases; unmatched junction nucleotides: 7. The germline V gene has CDR1 MNHNY and CDR2 SVGAGI (reference sequence). Here the CDR3 reads CASSSPSGSLQETQYF. The CDR3 coding sequence is TGTGCCAGCAGTTCTCCTAGCGGGAGCTTACAAGAGACCCAGTACTTC.

This clone was seen a few times. V gene TRBV3-1 (or the pseudogene TRBV3-2) combines with J gene TRBJ1-4; D not resolved. The CDR3 totals 16 residues. Germline V CDR1 and CDR2: LGHDT, YNNKEL (reference sequence). The ends were cut back, 0 bases at V and 4 bases at J, with 12 bases in the middle. Written as DNA, the CDR3 is TGTGCCAGCAGCCAAGAGGGTTATGGAGGTAATGAAAAACTGTTTTTT. Amino acids: CASSQEGYGGNEKLFF.